These 20 T cell receptor beta chains were sequenced from one sample in a study of control samples from healthy donors and cancer patients. The assay was immunoSEQ multiplex PCR, and TCRdb's table has in-frame clones only and misses some. Of under 200,000 clones listed, about 94% were seen once; the top ten hold around 13%. Sequencing was carried out using PBMCs. The receptors originated from a man aged 60 to 75 with colorectal cancer.

The count of this clone is one. The chain employs TRBV7-9 and TRBJ2-7; tentative D call: TRBD1 (6 bases). Per the germline V gene, CDR1 is SEHNR and CDR2 is FQNEAQ (reference sequence). V was cut by 5 bases and J by 6 bases, with 11 bases left in between. The CDR3 contains 12 residues. The CDR3 coding sequence is TGTGCCAGCAGCCTCTCCAGGGGCGAGCAGTACTTC. Protein sequence: CASSLSRGEQYF.

Here the CDR3 reads CASSLGQGVWQETQYF. CDR3 bases: TGCGCCAGCAGCTTGGGACAGGGAGTGTGGCAAGAGACCCAGTACTTC. The chain employs TRBV5-1 and TRBJ2-5; 7 nucleotides agree with TRBD1. The CDR3 has 16 residues. V shed 0 bases, J shed 2 bases, and the junction held 7 bases outside the gene matches. Germline V gene lookup returns CDR1 SGHRS and CDR2 YFSETQ.

The chain combines TRBV27 with TRBJ2-7; D is possibly TRBD1 (6 bases). The germline V gene has CDR1 MNHEY and CDR2 SMNVEV (reference sequence). V gave up 8 bases and J gave up 6 bases, with 17 bases separating them. The CDR3 runs to 13 residues. The CDR3 coding sequence is TGTGCCAGCGGGGCCAGGGCCAGGGGCGAGCAGTACTTC. Its translation is CASGARARGEQYF.

V usage is TRBV6-1 and J usage is TRBJ2-7; D is ambiguous. The V gene lost 3 bases and the J gene lost 0 bases, with 9 bases spanning the gap. Looked up from germline, CDR1 is MNHNS and CDR2 is SASEGT. The CDR3 length is 14 residues. The CDR3 DNA reads as TGTGCCAGCAGTGACGACACTGACTCCTACGAGCAGTACTTC. Translation gives CASSDDTDSYEQYF.

This chain links TRBV11-2 with TRBJ2-3, with TRBD1 as a possible D gene (6 bases). The V gene lost 5 bases and the J gene lost 3 bases, with 15 bases spanning the gap. Germline CDR1 reads SGHAT; CDR2 reads FQNNGV. There are 15 residues in the CDR3. CDR3 sequence: CASSRSDRWTDTQYF. The CDR3 DNA reads as TGTGCCAGCAGCCGATCGGACAGATGGACAGATACGCAGTATTTT.

V gene TRBV7-6 combines with J gene TRBJ1-6; TRBD1 agrees at 9 bases. Germline V gene lookup returns CDR1 SGHVS and CDR2 FNYEAQ. This CDR3 has 15 residues. V was clipped by 5 bases and J by 7 bases; unmatched bases: 6. The CDR3 is CASSPGTGRNSPLHF. The CDR3 bases are TGTGCCAGCAGCCCGGGGACAGGGAGGAATTCACCCCTCCACTTT.

Notes on this clone: A junction end diverges from the germline sequence, so it may reflect a read error. This chain uses TRBV18 with TRBJ1-1, with unresolved D. Looked up from germline, CDR1 is KGHSH and CDR2 is LQKENI. The CDR3 extends over 15 amino acids. This CDR3 is CATSPREMGNTEAFF. CDR3 nucleotides: TGTGCCACCTCACCAAGGGAAATGGGTAACACTGAAGCTTTCTTT.

This chain joins TRBV7-2 and TRBJ1-1, with D uncertain. The V end was cut by 2 bases, the J end by 0 bases, with 7 bases between. The CDR3 length is 14 residues. Germline-derived CDR1 and CDR2 are SGHTA and FQGNSA. CDR3 amino acids: CASSLRQLNTEAFF. The CDR3 nucleotides read TGTGCCAGCAGCTTACGACAACTGAACACTGAAGCTTTCTTT.

The chain couples TRBV7-2 to TRBJ2-5; 8 bases line up with TRBD2. V shed 3 bases and J 6 bases; nucleotides not matched to a gene: 9. This CDR3 is 15 amino acids long. Germline V gene sequence: CDR1 SGHTA, CDR2 FQGNSA. CDR3 amino acids: CASSFYRGGLKTQYF. The DNA for the CDR3 is TGTGCCAGCAGCTTTTACCGGGGGGGCCTAAAGACCCAGTACTTC.

This rearrangement joins TRBV25-1 to TRBJ1-3; D gene ambiguous. V was trimmed by 6 bases and J by 7 bases, leaving 16 bases between them. The CDR3 spans 14 residues. CDR1 is MGHDK, CDR2 SYGVNS, per germline. The DNA for the CDR3 is TGTGCCAGCAGAAACGACCCTACGGACAACACCATATATTTT. Protein sequence: CASRNDPTDNTIYF.

The chain employs TRBV6-1 and TRBJ1-4; D remains unclear. CDR1 MNHNS and CDR2 SASEGT come from the germline V gene. The CDR3 runs 15 residues. V gave up 0 bases and J gave up 4 bases, with 9 bases separating them. CDR3 region: CASSEAIGFNEKLFF. CDR3 nucleotide sequence: TGTGCCAGCAGTGAAGCGATAGGGTTTAATGAAAAACTGTTTTTT.

The rearrangement links TRBV18 to TRBJ2-3; TRBD1 aligns across 7 bases. CDR1 is KGHSH, CDR2 LQKENI, per germline. Trimming took 4 bases from V and 1 from J; bases not matched to a gene: 8. The CDR3 runs to 16 residues. CDR3 nucleotide sequence: TGTGCCAGCTCACGGGACAGAGGGAGTGGCACAGATACGCAGTATTTT. This encodes CASSRDRGSGTDTQYF. Supplemented by reference TRBV18 and TRBJ2-3, the full variable domain reads NAGVMQNPRHLVRRRGQEARLRCSPMKGHSHVYWYRQLPEEGLKFMVYLQKENIIDESGMPKERFSAEFPKEGPSILRIQQVVRGDSAAYFCASSRDRGSGTDTQYFGPGTRLTVL.

Concerning this clone: Other nucleotide sequences in the sample specify the same CDR3. V is TRBV18 and J is TRBJ1-1; no definite D call. CDR3 size: 13 residues. Germline CDR1 is KGHSH and CDR2 is LQKENI. V shed 2 bases and J shed 1 base, with 5 bases lying between them. The CDR3 sequence: CASSPRENTEAFF. As DNA, the CDR3 is TGTGCCAGCTCACCAAGGGAGAACACTGAAGCTTTCTTT.

J is TRBJ2-5 and V is TRBV7-9; D may be TRBD1 or TRBD2 (5 bases each). Germline lookup yields CDR1 SEHNR and CDR2 FQNEAQ (reference sequence). The CDR3 sequence is 16 residues long. V shed 5 bases and J shed 4 bases, with 20 bases lying between them. For the CDR3, the DNA is TGTGCCAGCAGCCTCTTTAGAGGGGAAGGTGGAGAGACCCAGTACTTC. It translates to CASSLFRGEGGETQYF.

The gene calls are TRBV5-6 and TRBJ2-7; 10 bases are a match to TRBD1. V was clipped by 4 bases and J by 6 bases; unmatched bases: 1. Germline values: CDR1 SGHDT, CDR2 YYEEEE. This CDR3 is 12 amino acids long. This CDR3 is CASSGDRGEQYF. CDR3 DNA: TGTGCCAGCAGCGGGGACAGGGGCGAGCAGTACTTC.

The CDR3 bases are TGTGCCAGCCTTCGCGGGGCAGGGGGGAACACTGAAGCTTTCTTT. This sequence encodes CASLRGAGGNTEAFF. This chain links TRBV6-5 with TRBJ1-1; 7 positions match TRBD1. Germline loops: CDR1 MNHEY, CDR2 SVGAGI. The V segment lost 8 bases and the J segment 1 base; nucleotides outside the gene matches: 10. The CDR3 length is 15 residues.

Details on this clone: A read error may account for a junction end that differs from germline. This chain links TRBV4-1 with TRBJ2-3; 8 bases are shared with TRBD1. Looked up from germline, CDR1 is MGHRA and CDR2 is YSYEKL. The CDR3 spans 15 residues. CDR3 sequence (DNA): TGCGCCAGCGGCCAGGGGGCAGCAATCACAGATACGCAGTATTTT. It codes for CASGQGAAITDTQYF.

The chain joins TRBV27 to TRBJ2-1; perhaps TRBD2 as D (5 bases). This CDR3 is 16 amino acids long. Germline V gene data show CDR1 as MNHEY and CDR2 as SMNVEV (reference sequence). The ends were cut back, 5 bases at V and 8 bases at J, with 22 bases in the middle. The CDR3 here is CASSPPGVRPGDEQFF. CDR3 sequence (DNA): TGTGCCAGCAGTCCCCCCGGGGTAAGACCAGGTGATGAGCAGTTCTTC.

The chain carries TRBV2 and TRBJ2-5; 7 bases are a match to TRBD1. The CDR3 extends over 13 amino acids. The J segment lost 5 bases and the V segment lost 6 bases, leaving 6 bases of the junction unmatched. Germline CDR1 is SNHLY and CDR2 is FYNNEI. Here the CDR3 DNA reads TGTGCCAGCAGCGGGATACAGGGGGAGACCCAGTACTTC. Translating gives CASSGIQGETQYF.

The chain has TRBV19 and TRBJ2-5; 7 bases fit TRBD1. The CDR3 consists of 14 residues. Looked up from germline, CDR1 is LNHDA and CDR2 is SQIVND (reference sequence). The trim removed 5 bases at V and 2 bases at J, leaving 5 bases unmatched. The CDR3 bases are TGTGCCAGTAGTTGGGGGACAGAGCAAGAGACCCAGTACTTC. Translated: CASSWGTEQETQYF.